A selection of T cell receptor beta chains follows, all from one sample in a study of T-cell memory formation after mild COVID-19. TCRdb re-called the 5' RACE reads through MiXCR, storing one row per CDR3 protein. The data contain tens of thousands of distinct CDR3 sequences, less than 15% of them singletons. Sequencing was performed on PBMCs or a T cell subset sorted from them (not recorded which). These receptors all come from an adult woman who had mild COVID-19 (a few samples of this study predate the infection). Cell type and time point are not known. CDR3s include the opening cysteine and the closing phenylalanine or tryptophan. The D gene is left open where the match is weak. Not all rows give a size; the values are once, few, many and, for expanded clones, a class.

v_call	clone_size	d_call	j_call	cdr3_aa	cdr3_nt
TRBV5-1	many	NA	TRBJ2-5	CASSFQAGYRQETQYF	TGCGCCAGCAGCTTTCAGGCCGGGTACCGCCAAGAGACCCAGTACTTC
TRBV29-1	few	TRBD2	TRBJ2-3	CSVAGGWKRLTDTQYF	TGCAGCGTTGCGGGGGGTTGGAAGCGGCTCACAGATACGCAGTATTTT
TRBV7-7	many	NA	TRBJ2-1	CASSPGLSYNEQFF	TGTGCCAGCAGCCCCGGCCTCTCCTACAATGAGCAGTTCTTC
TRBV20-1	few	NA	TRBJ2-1	CSARGLWEQFF	TGCAGTGCTAGGGGTCTTTGGGAGCAGTTCTTC
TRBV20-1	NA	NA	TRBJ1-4	CSARDTQFFEKLFF	TGCAGTGCTAGAGATACCCAGTTTTTTGAAAAACTGTTTTTT
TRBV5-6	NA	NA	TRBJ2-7	CASSLRDYEQYF	TGTGCCAGCAGCTTGAGAGACTACGAGCAGTACTTC
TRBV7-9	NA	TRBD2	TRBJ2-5	CASSPSSPGLAGVGETQYF	TGTGCCAGCAGCCCCTCCTCGCCAGGACTAGCGGGAGTGGGCGAGACCCAGTACTTC
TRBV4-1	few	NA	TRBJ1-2	CASSLTRGGYTF	TGCGCCAGCAGCCTAACCAGAGGGGGCTACACCTTC
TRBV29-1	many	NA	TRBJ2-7	CSVGRGLSYEQYF	TGCAGCGTAGGGAGGGGGCTCTCCTACGAGCAGTACTTC
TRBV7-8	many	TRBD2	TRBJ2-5	CASSAGTSGELQETQYF	TGTGCCAGCAGCGCCGGGACTAGCGGGGAATTACAAGAGACCCAGTACTTC
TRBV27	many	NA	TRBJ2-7	CASSLSSQGYEQYF	TGTGCCAGCAGTTTATCTTCGCAGGGCTACGAGCAGTACTTC
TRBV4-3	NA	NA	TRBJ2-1	CARSQEDQRSEQFF	TGCGCCCGCAGCCAAGAAGACCAGCGGAGTGAGCAGTTCTTC
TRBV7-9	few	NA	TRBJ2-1	CASSTDWGSYNEQFF	TGTGCCAGCAGTACAGACTGGGGCTCCTACAATGAGCAGTTCTTC
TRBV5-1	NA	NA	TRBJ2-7	CASSLGPSSYEQYF	TGCGCCAGCAGCTTGGGACCGTCCTCCTACGAGCAGTACTTC
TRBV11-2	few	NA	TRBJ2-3	CASTGLTDTQYF	TGTGCCAGTACAGGGCTCACAGATACGCAGTATTTT
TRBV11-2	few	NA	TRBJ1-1	CASSLEGRLSDTEAFF	TGTGCCAGCAGCTTAGAGGGACGGTTGTCTGACACTGAAGCTTTCTTT
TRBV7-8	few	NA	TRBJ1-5	CASSLGVGYSNQPQHF	TGTGCCAGCAGCTTAGGCGTAGGGTATAGCAATCAGCCCCAGCATTTT
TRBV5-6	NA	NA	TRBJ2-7	CASSLRHNRPYEQYF	TGTGCCAGCAGCCTGAGACACAATAGGCCCTACGAGCAGTACTTC
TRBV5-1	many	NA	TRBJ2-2	CASSLDPGHSNTGELFF	TGCGCCAGCAGCTTGGATCCGGGACACTCGAACACCGGGGAGCTGTTTTTT
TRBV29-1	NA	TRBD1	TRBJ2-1	CSVETGASYNEQFF	TGCAGCGTTGAGACAGGGGCCTCCTACAATGAGCAGTTCTTC
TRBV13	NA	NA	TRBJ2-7	CASSLHGGEQYF	TGTGCCAGCAGCCTTCACGGCGGCGAGCAGTACTTC
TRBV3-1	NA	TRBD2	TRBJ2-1	CASSQGKERGGFNEQFF	TGTGCCAGCAGCCAAGGAAAAGAGCGGGGGGGATTCAATGAGCAGTTCTTC
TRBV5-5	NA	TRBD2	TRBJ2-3	CTSSQGTSGGVWPTDTQYF	TGTACCAGCAGCCAGGGGACTAGCGGGGGGGTCTGGCCGACAGATACGCAGTATTTT
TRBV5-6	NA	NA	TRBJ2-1	CASSLWTTYNEQFF	TGTGCCAGCAGCTTGTGGACAACTTACAATGAGCAGTTCTTC
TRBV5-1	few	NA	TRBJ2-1	CASSLGLGSNEQFF	TGCGCCAGCAGCTTGGGACTAGGTAGCAATGAGCAGTTCTTC
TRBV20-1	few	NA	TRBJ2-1	CSAPPSDRSTYEQFF	TGCAGTGCACCTCCTAGCGATCGGAGCACCTATGAGCAGTTCTTC
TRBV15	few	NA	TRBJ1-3	CATSRDVLPGVTIYF	TGTGCCACCAGCAGAGATGTGCTTCCGGGGGTGACCATATATTTT
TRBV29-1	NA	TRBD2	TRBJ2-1	CSVGRLAIGGNNEQFF	TGCAGCGTCGGCAGACTAGCGATAGGCGGGAACAATGAGCAGTTCTTC
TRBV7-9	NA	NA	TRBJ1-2	CASSHNGDYGYTF	TGTGCCAGCAGCCATAACGGGGACTATGGCTACACCTTC
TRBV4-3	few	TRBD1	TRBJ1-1	CASSPGQYLDTEAFF	TGCGCCAGCAGTCCGGGACAGTACTTGGACACTGAAGCTTTCTTT
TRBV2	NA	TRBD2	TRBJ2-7	CASRTSGRSYEQYF	TGTGCCAGCAGGACTAGCGGGAGATCCTACGAGCAGTACTTC
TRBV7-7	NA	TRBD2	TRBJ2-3	CASSPRLAGGTDTQYF	TGTGCCAGCAGCCCGAGACTAGCGGGGGGCACAGATACGCAGTATTTT
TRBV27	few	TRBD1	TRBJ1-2	CASSSNDRAVGYTF	TGTGCCAGCAGTTCAAACGACAGGGCGGTTGGCTACACCTTC
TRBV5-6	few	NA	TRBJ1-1	CASSPPGGVFFDTEAFF	TGTGCCAGCAGCCCACCCGGAGGTGTTTTTTTCGACACTGAAGCTTTCTTT
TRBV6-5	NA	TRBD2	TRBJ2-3	CASGVSGGGTDTQYF	TGTGCCAGCGGGGTTAGCGGGGGAGGGACAGATACGCAGTATTTT
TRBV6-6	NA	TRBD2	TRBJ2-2	CASSYSWLAGVPGTGELFF	TGTGCCAGCAGTTACTCGTGGCTAGCGGGAGTCCCTGGTACCGGGGAGCTGTTTTTT
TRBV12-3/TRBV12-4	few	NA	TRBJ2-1	CASSALLGSYNEQFF	TGTGCCAGCAGTGCGCTACTTGGCTCCTACAATGAGCAGTTCTTC
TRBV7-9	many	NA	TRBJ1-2	CASSFLREDYTF	TGTGCCAGCAGCTTTCTGCGGGAGGACTACACCTTC
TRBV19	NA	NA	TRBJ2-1	CASSIRESNLNEQFF	TGTGCCAGTAGTATCCGGGAGTCCAATCTCAATGAGCAGTTCTTC
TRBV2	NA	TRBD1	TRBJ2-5	CATYRGGETQYF	TGTGCCACCTACAGGGGTGGAGAGACCCAGTACTTC
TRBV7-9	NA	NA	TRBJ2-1	CASSFWAREQFF	TGTGCCAGCAGCTTCTGGGCGAGGGAGCAGTTCTTC
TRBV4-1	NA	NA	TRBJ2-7	CASSQLVAYEQYF	TGCGCCAGCAGCCAGCTCGTGGCCTACGAGCAGTACTTC
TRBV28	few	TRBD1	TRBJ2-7	CASTPDRGLFYEQYF	TGTGCCAGCACCCCCGACAGGGGGCTGTTCTACGAGCAGTACTTC
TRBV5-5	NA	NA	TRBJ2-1	CASSLVSWEEQFF	TGTGCCAGCAGCTTGGTAAGCTGGGAGGAGCAGTTCTTC
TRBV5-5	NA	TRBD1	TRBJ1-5	CASSLSPTGSNQPQHF	TGTGCCAGCAGCTTGAGCCCGACAGGGAGCAATCAGCCCCAGCATTTT
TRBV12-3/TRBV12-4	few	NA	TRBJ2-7	CASSGLGPYEQYF	TGTGCCAGTTCGGGGTTGGGGCCCTACGAGCAGTACTTC
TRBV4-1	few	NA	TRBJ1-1	CASSGLNTEAFF	TGCGCCAGCAGCGGGCTGAACACTGAAGCTTTCTTT
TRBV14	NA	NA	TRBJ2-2	CASSHWMGADPNTGELFF	TGTGCCAGCAGCCATTGGATGGGAGCAGACCCGAACACCGGGGAGCTGTTTTTT
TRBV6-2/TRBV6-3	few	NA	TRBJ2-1	CASSQTRLDYNEQFF	TGTGCCAGCAGTCAAACCCGACTGGACTACAATGAGCAGTTCTTC
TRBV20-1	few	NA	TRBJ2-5	CSARNLAGQQETQYF	TGCAGTGCTCGCAACCTTGCGGGACAGCAAGAGACCCAGTACTTC
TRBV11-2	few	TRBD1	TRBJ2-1	CASSQAGTEGNEQFF	TGTGCCAGCAGCCAAGCCGGGACAGAGGGCAATGAGCAGTTCTTC
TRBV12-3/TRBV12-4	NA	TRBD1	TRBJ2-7	CASGRGPDEQYF	TGTGCCAGCGGCAGGGGGCCCGACGAGCAGTACTTC
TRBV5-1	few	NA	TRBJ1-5	CASSLDLKRPHQPQHF	TGCGCCAGCAGCTTGGATCTCAAAAGGCCCCATCAGCCCCAGCATTTT